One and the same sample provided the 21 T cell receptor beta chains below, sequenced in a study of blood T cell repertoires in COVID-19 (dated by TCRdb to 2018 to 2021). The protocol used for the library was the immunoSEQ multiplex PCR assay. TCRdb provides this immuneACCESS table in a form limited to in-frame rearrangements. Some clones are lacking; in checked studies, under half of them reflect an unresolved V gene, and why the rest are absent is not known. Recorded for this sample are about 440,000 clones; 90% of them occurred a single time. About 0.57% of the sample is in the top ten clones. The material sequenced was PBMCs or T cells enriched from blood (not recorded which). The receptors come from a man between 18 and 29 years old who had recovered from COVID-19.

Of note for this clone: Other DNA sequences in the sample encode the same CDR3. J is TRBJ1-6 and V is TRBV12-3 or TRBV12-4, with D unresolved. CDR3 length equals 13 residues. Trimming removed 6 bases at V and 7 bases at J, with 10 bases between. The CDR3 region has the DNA TGTGCCAGCAGCCTACCCCCCAATTCACCCCTCCACTTT. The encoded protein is CASSLPPNSPLHF.

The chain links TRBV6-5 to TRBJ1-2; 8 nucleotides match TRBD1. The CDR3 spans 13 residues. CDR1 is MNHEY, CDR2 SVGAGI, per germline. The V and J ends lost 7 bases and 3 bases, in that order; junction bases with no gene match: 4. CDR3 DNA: TGTGCCAGCAAGAACAGGGGGGACTATGGCTACACCTTC. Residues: CASKNRGDYGYTF.

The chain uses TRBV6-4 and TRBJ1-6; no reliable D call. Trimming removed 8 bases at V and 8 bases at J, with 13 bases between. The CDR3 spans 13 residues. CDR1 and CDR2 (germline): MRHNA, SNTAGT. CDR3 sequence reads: CASGLRADSPLHF. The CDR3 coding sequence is TGTGCCAGCGGACTTCGAGCGGATTCACCCCTCCACTTT.

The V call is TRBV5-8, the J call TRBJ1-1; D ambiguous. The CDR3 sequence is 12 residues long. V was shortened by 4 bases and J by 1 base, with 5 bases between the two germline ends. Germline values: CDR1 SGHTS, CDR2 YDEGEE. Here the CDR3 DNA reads TGTGCCAGCAGCGCCAGGAACACTGAAGCTTTCTTT. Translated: CASSARNTEAFF.

CDR3 sequence (DNA): TGCGCCAGCAGTCCGGGCCACGGGAAGAATTCACCCCTCCACTTT. It translates to CASSPGHGKNSPLHF. The chain joins TRBV10-1 to TRBJ1-6; D is ambiguous. Germline lookup yields CDR1 WNHNN and CDR2 SYGVQD (reference sequence). V was pared by 5 bases and J by 7 bases, with 15 bases between. This CDR3 spans 15 amino acids.

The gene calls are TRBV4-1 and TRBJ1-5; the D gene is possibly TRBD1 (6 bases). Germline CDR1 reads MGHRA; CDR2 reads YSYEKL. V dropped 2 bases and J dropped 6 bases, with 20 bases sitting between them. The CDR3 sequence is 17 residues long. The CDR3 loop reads CASSQNPGDRQTQPQHF. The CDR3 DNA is TGCGCCAGCAGCCAAAACCCAGGAGACAGGCAGACTCAGCCCCAGCATTTT.

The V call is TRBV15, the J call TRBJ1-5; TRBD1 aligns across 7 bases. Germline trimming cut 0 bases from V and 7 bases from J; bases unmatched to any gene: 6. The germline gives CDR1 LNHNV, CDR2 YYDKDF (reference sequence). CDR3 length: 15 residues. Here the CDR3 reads CATSRDRQGGQPQHF. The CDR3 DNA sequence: TGTGCCACCAGCAGAGATCGGCAGGGGGGCCAGCCCCAGCATTTT.

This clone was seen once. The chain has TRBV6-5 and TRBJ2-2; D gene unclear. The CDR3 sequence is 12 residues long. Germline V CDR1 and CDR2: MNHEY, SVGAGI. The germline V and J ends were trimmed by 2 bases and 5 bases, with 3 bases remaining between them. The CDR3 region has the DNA TGTGCCAGCAGTTACATAACCGGGGAGCTGTTTTTT. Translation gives CASSYITGELFF.

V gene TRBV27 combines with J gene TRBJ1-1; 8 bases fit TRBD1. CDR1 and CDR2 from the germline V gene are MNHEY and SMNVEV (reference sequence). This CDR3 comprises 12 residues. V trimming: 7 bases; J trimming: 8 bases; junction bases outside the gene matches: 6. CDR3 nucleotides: TGTGCCAGCACCGGACAGGGCAAAGAAGCTTTCTTT. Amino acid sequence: CASTGQGKEAFF.

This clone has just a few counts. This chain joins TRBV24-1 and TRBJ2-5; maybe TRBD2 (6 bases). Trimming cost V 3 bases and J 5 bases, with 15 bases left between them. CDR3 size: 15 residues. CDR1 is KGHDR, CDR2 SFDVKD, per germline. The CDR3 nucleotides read TGTGCCACCAGTGATAACACGGGAGTGGTTGAGACCCAGTACTTC. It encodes CATSDNTGVVETQYF.

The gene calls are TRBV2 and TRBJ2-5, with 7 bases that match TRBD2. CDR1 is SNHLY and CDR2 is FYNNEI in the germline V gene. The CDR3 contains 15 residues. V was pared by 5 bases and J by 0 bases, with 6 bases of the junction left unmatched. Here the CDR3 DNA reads TGTGCCAGCAGTCACCAACTAGCGAACCAAGAGACCCAGTACTTC. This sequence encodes CASSHQLANQETQYF.

CDR3 coding DNA: TGTGCCAGCAGTATGGGACAGGGTGAAAAACTGTTTTTT. This codes for CASSMGQGEKLFF. The chain has TRBV12-3 or TRBV12-4 and TRBJ1-4, with 9 bases that match TRBD1. The CDR3 loop spans 13 amino acids. V shed 5 bases and J 7 bases; nucleotides not matched to a gene: 2.

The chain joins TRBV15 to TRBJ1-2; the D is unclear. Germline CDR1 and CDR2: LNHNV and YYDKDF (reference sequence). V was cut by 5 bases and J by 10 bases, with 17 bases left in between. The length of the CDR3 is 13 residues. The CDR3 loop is CATSLGQPFDYTF. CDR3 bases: TGTGCCACCAGCCTAGGTCAGCCGTTTGACTACACCTTC.

This chain's CDR3 is CASSLTVEAFF. The CDR3, as DNA: TGTGCCAGCAGTTTGACAGTCGAAGCTTTCTTT. The chain combines TRBV12-3 or TRBV12-4 with TRBJ1-1; tentatively, D is TRBD1 (5 bases). V lost 3 bases and J 8 bases, leaving 7 bases between the germline ends. The CDR3 loop spans 11 amino acids.

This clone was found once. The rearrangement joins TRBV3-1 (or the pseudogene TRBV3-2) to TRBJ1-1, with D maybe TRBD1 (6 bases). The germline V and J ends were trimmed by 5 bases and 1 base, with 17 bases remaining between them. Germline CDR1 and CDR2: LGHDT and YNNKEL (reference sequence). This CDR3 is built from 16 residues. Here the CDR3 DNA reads TGTGCCAGCAGCTTCCGGACAGACTATACGAACACTGAAGCTTTCTTT. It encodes CASSFRTDYTNTEAFF.

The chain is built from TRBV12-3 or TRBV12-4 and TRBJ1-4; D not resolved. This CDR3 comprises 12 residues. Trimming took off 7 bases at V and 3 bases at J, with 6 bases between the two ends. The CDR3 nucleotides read TGTGCCAGCAAAGCCGCTAATGAAAAACTGTTTTTT. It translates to CASKAANEKLFF.

CDR3 protein: CATSDPGLGGNQPQHF. The DNA for the CDR3 is TGTGCCACCAGTGACCCGGGGTTAGGAGGAAATCAGCCCCAGCATTTT. The chain employs TRBV24-1 and TRBJ1-5; D not certain. The V gene lost 4 bases and the J gene lost 4 bases, with 16 bases spanning the gap. The CDR3 totals 16 residues. The V gene's germline CDR1 is KGHDR and CDR2 SFDVKD.

The CDR3 spells CASSEGTSSGELFF. The CDR3 DNA reads as TGTGCCAGCAGTGAGGGGACTAGCTCCGGGGAGCTGTTTTTT. The genes are TRBV6-1 and TRBJ2-2; 9 positions agree with TRBD2. Germline values: CDR1 MNHNS, CDR2 SASEGT. CDR3 length: 14 amino acids. The V gene end was trimmed by 3 bases and the J gene end by 6 bases; junction bases not matched to a gene: 2.

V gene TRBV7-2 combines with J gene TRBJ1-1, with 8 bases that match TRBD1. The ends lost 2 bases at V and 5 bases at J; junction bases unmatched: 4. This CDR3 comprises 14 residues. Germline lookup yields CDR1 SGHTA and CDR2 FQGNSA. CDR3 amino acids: CASSLRTGGTEAFF. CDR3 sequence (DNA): TGTGCCAGCAGCTTAAGAACAGGGGGAACTGAAGCTTTCTTT.

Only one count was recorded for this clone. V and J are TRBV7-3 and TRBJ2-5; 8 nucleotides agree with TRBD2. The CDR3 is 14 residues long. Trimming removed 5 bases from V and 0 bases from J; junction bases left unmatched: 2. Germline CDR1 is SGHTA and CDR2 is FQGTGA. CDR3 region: CASSPGLDQETQYF. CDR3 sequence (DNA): TGTGCCAGCAGCCCGGGACTAGACCAAGAGACCCAGTACTTC.

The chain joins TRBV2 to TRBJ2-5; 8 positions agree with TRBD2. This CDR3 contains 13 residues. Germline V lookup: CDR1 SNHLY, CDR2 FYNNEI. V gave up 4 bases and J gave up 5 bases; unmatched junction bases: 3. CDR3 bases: TGTGCCAGCAGTGTTCGGGGGGGGGAGACCCAGTACTTC. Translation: CASSVRGGETQYF.